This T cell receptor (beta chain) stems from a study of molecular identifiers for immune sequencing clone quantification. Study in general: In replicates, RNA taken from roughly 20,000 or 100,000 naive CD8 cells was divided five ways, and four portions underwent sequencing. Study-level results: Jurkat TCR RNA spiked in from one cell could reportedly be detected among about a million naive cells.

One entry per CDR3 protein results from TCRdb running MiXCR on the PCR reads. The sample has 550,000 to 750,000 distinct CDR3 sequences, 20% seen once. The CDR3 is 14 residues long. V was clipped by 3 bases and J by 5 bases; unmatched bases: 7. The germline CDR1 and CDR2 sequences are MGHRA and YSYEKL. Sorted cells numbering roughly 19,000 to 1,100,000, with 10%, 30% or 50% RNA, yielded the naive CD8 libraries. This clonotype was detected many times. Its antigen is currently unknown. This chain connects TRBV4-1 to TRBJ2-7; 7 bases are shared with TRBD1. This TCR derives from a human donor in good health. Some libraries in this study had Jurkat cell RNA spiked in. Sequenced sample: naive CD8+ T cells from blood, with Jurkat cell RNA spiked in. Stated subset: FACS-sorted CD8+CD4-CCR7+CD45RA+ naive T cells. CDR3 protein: CASSHTDRAHEQYF. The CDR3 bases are TGCGCCAGCAGCCATACCGACAGGGCTCACGAGCAGTACTTC.